Below are 21 T cell receptor beta chains sequenced from a single sample in a study of cytomegalovirus exposure and HLA in healthy donors. PCR was performed using 60 Vbeta and 13 Jbeta primers. Data came from immunoSEQ multiplex PCR; TCRdb stores just in-frame clones and leaves some out. Among roughly 160,000 clones listed, approximately 81% were seen once. The sample consisted of PBMCs. The receptor set was obtained from a man aged 25 to 40 in good health and CMV-seronegative.

This chain uses TRBV7-8 with TRBJ2-2; 7 nucleotides agree with TRBD1. After removal of 8 bases from V and 6 bases from J, the junction contained 18 bases not matched to a gene. CDR1 and CDR2 (germline): SGHVS, FQNEAQ. The length of the CDR3 is 17 residues. The CDR3, as DNA: TGTGCCAGCCCCCCCACAGCTGACAGGGTTCTTGCCGGGGAGCTGTTTTTT. Amino acids: CASPPTADRVLAGELFF.

The CDR3 spells CASSQETSSYEQYF. The CDR3 DNA follows: TGCGCCAGCAGCCAAGAGACAAGTTCCTACGAGCAGTACTTC. The rearrangement joins TRBV4-3 to TRBJ2-7; D is unresolved. Trimming stripped 0 bases from V and 1 base from J, with 7 bases between. The CDR3 runs 14 residues. CDR1 LGHNA and CDR2 YSLEER come from the germline V gene.

The rearrangement links TRBV27 to TRBJ2-7; tentatively, D is TRBD1 (6 bases). V was clipped by 6 bases and J by 3 bases, with 6 bases between them. CDR1 is MNHEY, CDR2 SMNVEV, per germline (reference sequence). The CDR3 loop spans 11 amino acids. CDR3 nucleotide sequence: TGTGCCAGCAGACAGGGCTACGAGCAGTACTTC. Residues: CASRQGYEQYF.

The V call is TRBV7-9, the J call TRBJ2-7; TRBD1 might be the D (7 bases). The length of the CDR3 is 14 residues. Germline loops: CDR1 SEHNR, CDR2 FQNEAQ (reference sequence). V dropped 4 bases and J dropped 2 bases, with 12 bases sitting between them. CDR3 nucleotides: TGTGCCAGCAGCTGGGGGGACAGAGCCTACGAGCAGTACTTC. This codes for CASSWGDRAYEQYF.

The chain employs TRBV4-1 and TRBJ2-3; 8 bases agree with TRBD1. J lost 3 bases, V lost 3 bases, and 2 bases had no gene match. The CDR3 runs 14 residues. Germline V gene data show CDR1 as MGHRA and CDR2 as YSYEKL. CDR3 sequence (DNA): TGCGCCAGCAGCCAGTACAGGGGGACAGATACGCAGTATTTT. It codes for CASSQYRGTDTQYF.

This chain links TRBV28 with TRBJ1-3, with 7 positions matching TRBD1. J lost 9 bases, V lost 4 bases, and 12 bases had no gene match. The CDR3 has 15 residues. Germline values: CDR1 MDHEN, CDR2 SYDVKM. This CDR3 reads CASSSYWTGPTTIYF. CDR3 DNA: TGTGCCAGCAGTTCATACTGGACAGGTCCGACCACCATATATTTT.

V usage is TRBV7-9 and J usage is TRBJ1-2; D perhaps matches TRBD1 (5 bases). V was pared by 7 bases and J by 0 bases, with 12 bases between. Germline V lookup: CDR1 SEHNR, CDR2 FQNEAQ (reference sequence). The CDR3 is 14 amino acids. In nucleotides, the CDR3 is TGTGCCAGCACCTGGGGCGGATCTAACTATGGCTACACCTTC. Residues: CASTWGGSNYGYTF.

This clone was observed a few times. The V and J genes are TRBV5-4 and TRBJ2-5, with unresolved D. Trimming left V 3 bases short and J 7 bases short, with 7 bases between. The CDR3 length is 11 residues. Germline-derived CDR1 and CDR2 are SGHNT and YYREEE (reference sequence). Here the CDR3 reads CASSSVGTQYF. DNA for the CDR3: TGTGCCAGCAGCTCCGTCGGGACCCAGTACTTC.

The chain uses TRBV27 and TRBJ1-4; D is undetermined. The germline V gene encodes CDR1 MNHEY and CDR2 SMNVEV (reference sequence). The CDR3 sequence is 16 residues long. Trimming cost V 9 bases and J 7 bases, with 24 bases left between them. The CDR3 sequence is CASKKRPGSRREKLFF. As DNA, the CDR3 is TGTGCCAGTAAAAAACGACCCGGGTCCCGGCGTGAAAAACTGTTTTTT.

The J gene is TRBJ1-2, the V gene TRBV27; tentative D call: TRBD1 (5 bases). Germline CDR1 is MNHEY and CDR2 is SMNVEV (reference sequence). The CDR3 runs 15 residues. Trimming pared 0 bases from V and 6 bases from J, leaving 14 bases between. The CDR3: CASSLSDNLYHGYTF. CDR3 bases: TGTGCCAGCAGTTTATCGGACAACCTCTACCATGGCTACACCTTC.

This clone has a handful of counts. The J gene is TRBJ2-7, the V gene TRBV5-4, with 11 bases identical to TRBD1. Germline V CDR1 and CDR2: SGHNT, YYREEE (reference sequence). The ends lost 3 bases at V and 7 bases at J; junction bases unmatched: 9. CDR3 length equals 15 residues. The DNA of the CDR3 is TGTGCCAGCAGCTCCCCAGGACAGGGGGCGCGTGAGCAGTACTTC. The encoded protein is CASSSPGQGAREQYF.

The rearrangement joins TRBV18 to TRBJ2-5; D call uncertain. The CDR3 totals 12 residues. The germline V gene has CDR1 KGHSH and CDR2 LQKENI. Trimming removed 1 base from V and 5 bases from J, with 5 bases in between. In nucleotides, the CDR3 is TGTGCCAGCTCACCACTCCAGGAGACCCAGTACTTC. Residues: CASSPLQETQYF.

A word on this clone: The sample has other DNA sequences that encode this CDR3 too. The CDR3 nucleotides are TGTGCCAGCTCACCACGACAGCAAGAGACCCAGTACTTC. This encodes CASSPRQQETQYF. The rearrangement uses TRBV18 and TRBJ2-5; weak D call: TRBD1 (5 bases). Germline V gene data show CDR1 as KGHSH and CDR2 as LQKENI. CDR3 length: 13 residues. The ends were cut back, 1 base at V and 2 bases at J, with 5 bases in the middle.

This clone was counted once. The rearrangement joins TRBV4-1 to TRBJ2-7; 8 bases match TRBD1. The J call may be mistaken, given a closer DNA end match to TRBJ2-5. The CDR3 consists of 17 residues. Germline-derived CDR1 and CDR2 are MGHRA and YSYEKL. CDR3 in amino acids: CASSQSDRVYEGETQYF. In nucleotides, the CDR3 is TGCGCCAGCAGCCAATCGGACAGGGTGTATGAGGGGGAGACCCAGTACTTC.

The rearrangement links TRBV10-3 to TRBJ1-1; 9 positions agree with TRBD1. CDR1 is ENHRY, CDR2 SYGVKD, per germline. The CDR3 length is 16 residues. V trimming: 0 bases; J trimming: 3 bases; junction bases outside the gene matches: 5. CDR3 amino acids: CAISESGQGEYTEAFF. In nucleotides, the CDR3 is TGTGCCATCAGTGAGTCGGGACAGGGTGAGTACACTGAAGCTTTCTTT.

This clone was observed once. The chain combines TRBV10-1 with TRBJ2-7; possibly TRBD2 for D (7 bases). V was cut by 8 bases and J by 6 bases, with 29 bases left in between. Germline V lookup: CDR1 WNHNN, CDR2 SYGVQD (reference sequence). The CDR3 runs to 17 residues. CDR3 loop: CASPRGLRTTRGAEQYF. The CDR3 bases are TGCGCCAGCCCTAGGGGACTGAGAACTACTCGGGGGGCCGAGCAGTACTTC.

This clone was seen at least ten times. The chain couples TRBV4-3 to TRBJ2-7, with TRBD2 matching 13 bases. V lost 4 bases and J lost 7; bases outside the gene matches: 7. The CDR3 spans 15 residues. The germline V gene has CDR1 LGHNA and CDR2 YSLEER. The CDR3 nucleotides are TGCGCCAGCAGCCCGACTAGCGGGAGGTTAGGTGAGCAGTACTTC. This translates into CASSPTSGRLGEQYF.

The J gene is TRBJ1-6, the V gene TRBV2, with D perhaps TRBD1 (5 bases). Trimming removed 4 bases at V and 13 bases at J, with 17 bases between. The CDR3 covers 14 residues. CDR1 and CDR2 from the germline V gene are SNHLY and FYNNEI. CDR3 loop: CASSVGGSHRPLHF. CDR3 in DNA: TGTGCCAGCAGTGTCGGGGGGTCCCATCGCCCCCTCCACTTT.

V and J are TRBV14 and TRBJ1-1; TRBD1 matches at 8 bases. The J segment lost 0 bases and the V segment lost 4 bases, leaving 1 base of the junction unmatched. The CDR3 runs to 14 residues. From germline, CDR1 is SGHDN and CDR2 FVKESK. This CDR3 is CASSRTGLNTEAFF. The CDR3 nucleotides read TGTGCCAGCAGCCGGACAGGGTTGAACACTGAAGCTTTCTTT.

V is TRBV2 and J is TRBJ1-2; 7 nucleotides agree with TRBD1. CDR1 SNHLY and CDR2 FYNNEI come from the germline V gene. Losses at the gene ends were 6 bases for V and 6 bases for J; bases not matched to a gene: 10. The CDR3 is 14 amino acids. As DNA, the CDR3 is TGTGCCAGCAGGGAGAGGACAGGATACCATGGCTACACCTTC. This translates into CASRERTGYHGYTF.

This chain uses TRBV2 with TRBJ2-7, with 8 bases identical to TRBD1. The length of the CDR3 is 14 residues. Germline assignment: CDR1 SNHLY and CDR2 FYNNEI. With V trimmed by 6 bases and J by 0 bases, 4 bases remained unmatched. The CDR3 bases are TGTGCCAGCAGCCTTACAGGGGGCTCCTACGAGCAGTACTTC. Encoded protein: CASSLTGGSYEQYF.